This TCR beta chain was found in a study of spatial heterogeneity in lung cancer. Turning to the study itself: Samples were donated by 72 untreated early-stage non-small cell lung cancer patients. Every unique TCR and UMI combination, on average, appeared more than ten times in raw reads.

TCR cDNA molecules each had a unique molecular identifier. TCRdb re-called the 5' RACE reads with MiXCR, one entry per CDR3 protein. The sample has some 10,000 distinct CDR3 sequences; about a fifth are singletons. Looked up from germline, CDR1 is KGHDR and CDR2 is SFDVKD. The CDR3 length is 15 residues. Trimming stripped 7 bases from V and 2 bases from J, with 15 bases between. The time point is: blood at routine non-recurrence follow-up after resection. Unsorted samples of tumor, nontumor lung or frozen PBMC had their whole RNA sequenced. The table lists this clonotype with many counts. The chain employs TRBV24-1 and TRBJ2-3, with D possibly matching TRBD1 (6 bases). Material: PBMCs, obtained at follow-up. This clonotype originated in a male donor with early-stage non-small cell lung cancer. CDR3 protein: CATSTGTPDTDTQYF. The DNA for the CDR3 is TGTGCCACCAGCACCGGGACACCCGACACAGATACGCAGTATTTT.